These 5 T cell receptor beta chains originate from one sample sequenced in a study of blood T cell repertoires in COVID-19. TCRdb's table, derived via immunoSEQ multiplex PCR, lists solely in-frame clones and lacks some. The sample contains some 330,000 clones, about nine tenths of which appear only once. The sequenced sample consisted of peripheral blood. The receptors here all came from a woman aged 25 to 39 with COVID-19, enrolled during active disease.

This chain links TRBV6-5 with TRBJ1-3; TRBD1 matches 7 bases. V lost 8 bases, J lost 7 bases, and 5 bases stayed unmatched. The germline CDR1 and CDR2 sequences are MNHEY and SVGAGI. This CDR3 region has 12 residues. The CDR3: CASAGTDNTIYF. CDR3 nucleotide sequence: TGTGCCAGCGCCGGGACAGACAACACCATATATTTT.

The rearrangement links TRBV18 to TRBJ2-7; D might be TRBD2 (5 bases). The V gene lost 6 bases and the J gene lost 4 bases, with 19 bases spanning the gap. CDR1 is KGHSH, CDR2 LQKENI, per germline. This CDR3 contains 15 residues. CDR3 loop: CASSPNTGSRYEQYF. In DNA form, the CDR3 reads TGTGCCAGCTCCCCGAACACGGGGTCTCGGTACGAGCAGTACTTC. The complete variable domain, with remaining parts taken from reference TRBV18 and TRBJ2-7, reads NAGVMQNPRHLVRRRGQEARLRCSPMKGHSHVYWYRQLPEEGLKFMVYLQKENIIDESGMPKERFSAEFPKEGPSILRIQQVVRGDSAAYFCASSPNTGSRYEQYFGPGTRLTVT.

The chain combines TRBV11-3 with TRBJ1-3; weak D call: TRBD1 (5 bases). Germline loops: CDR1 SGHNT, CDR2 YENEEA. This CDR3 contains 15 residues. Deletions cut 5 bases from V and 1 base from J, with 12 bases between. The CDR3 DNA reads TGTGCCAGCAGCCGGGGGGGTGTTTCTGGAAACACCATATATTTT. This sequence encodes CASSRGGVSGNTIYF.

The rearrangement uses TRBV11-2 and TRBJ2-3; TRBD1 matches at 7 bases. With V trimmed by 5 bases and J by 2 bases, 13 bases remained unmatched. Per the germline V gene, CDR1 is SGHAT and CDR2 is FQNNGV. The CDR3 spans 17 residues. The CDR3 nucleotides are TGTGCCAGCAGCCCACGGACAGGCGTGGGGTCCACAGATACGCAGTATTTT. It encodes CASSPRTGVGSTDTQYF.

This rearrangement joins TRBV6-5 to TRBJ1-6, with TRBD1 matching over 9 bases. Looked up from germline, CDR1 is MNHEY and CDR2 is SVGAGI. The CDR3 length is 15 residues. With 6 bases clipped from V and 9 bases from J, the junction kept 9 bases outside the gene matches. The CDR3 loop reads CASSKRQGDLSPLHF. The CDR3 DNA sequence: TGTGCCAGCAGCAAAAGACAGGGGGATCTTTCACCCCTCCACTTT.